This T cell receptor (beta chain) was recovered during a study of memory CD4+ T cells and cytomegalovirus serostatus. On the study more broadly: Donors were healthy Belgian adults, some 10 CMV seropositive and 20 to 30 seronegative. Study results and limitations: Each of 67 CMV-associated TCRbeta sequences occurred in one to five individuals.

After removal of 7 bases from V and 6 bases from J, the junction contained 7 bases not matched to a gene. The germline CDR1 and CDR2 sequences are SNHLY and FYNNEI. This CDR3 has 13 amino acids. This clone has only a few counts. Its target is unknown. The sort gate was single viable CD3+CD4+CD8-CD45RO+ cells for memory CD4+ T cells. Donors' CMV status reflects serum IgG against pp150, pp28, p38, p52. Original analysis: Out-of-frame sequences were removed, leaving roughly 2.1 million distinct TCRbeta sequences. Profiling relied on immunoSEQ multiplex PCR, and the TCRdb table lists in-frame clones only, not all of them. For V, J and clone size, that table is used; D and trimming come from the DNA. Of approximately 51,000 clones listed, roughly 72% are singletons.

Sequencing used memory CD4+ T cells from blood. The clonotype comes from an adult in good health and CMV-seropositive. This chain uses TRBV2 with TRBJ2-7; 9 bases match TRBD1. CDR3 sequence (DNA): TGTGCCAGCACGAGGGACAGGGAAAGCGAGCAGTACTTC. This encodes CASTRDRESEQYF.